The rows below give T cell receptor beta chains drawn from one sample of a study of blood T cell repertoires in COVID-19. Sequencing was performed with immunoSEQ multiplex PCR; in TCRdb, only in-frame clones are kept and a portion is missing. The data hold under 250,000 clones, with 70% to 90% observed a single time. Sequenced material: PBMCs or T cells enriched from blood (not recorded which). The receptors stem from a man between 25 and 39 years old who had recovered from COVID-19. CDR3s include the opening cysteine and the closing phenylalanine or tryptophan. The order of the fields is D gene, clone size, J gene, V gene, CDR3 protein, CDR3 DNA. The D gene is left open where the match is weak. Some rows have no size entry. The others give once, few or many, or a class for an expanded clone.

TRBD1,-,TRBJ2-1,TRBV5-6,CASSLNQGAIDQFF,TGTGCCAGCAGCTTGAATCAGGGGGCAATAGATCAGTTCTTC
TRBD1,once,TRBJ2-7,TRBV9,CASSVEQGEQYF,TGTGCCAGCAGCGTAGAACAGGGGGAGCAGTACTTC
TRBD2,-,TRBJ2-1,TRBV9,CASSVVPGTSGTNEQFF,TGTGCCAGCAGCGTAGTCCCGGGGACTAGCGGAACCAATGAGCAGTTCTTC
TRBD2,-,TRBJ2-7,TRBV7-8,CASSFSGLAGWRRSYEQYF,TGTGCCAGCAGCTTTTCGGGACTAGCGGGCTGGAGACGCTCCTACGAGCAGTACTTC
TRBD2,-,TRBJ2-7,TRBV30,CAWSGVAGSEQYF,TGTGCCTGGAGTGGGGTAGCGGGAAGCGAGCAGTACTTC
TRBD2,-,TRBJ2-1,TRBV11-2,CATRDYIYNEQFF,TGTGCCACCCGGGACTACATCTACAATGAGCAGTTCTTC
TRBD2,-,TRBJ2-3,TRBV14,CASSLEREGPSDTQYF,TGTGCCAGCAGCCTGGAACGGGAGGGCCCATCAGATACGCAGTATTTT
TRBD1,-,TRBJ1-1,TRBV4-1,CASSRTGGVGTEAFF,TGCGCCAGCAGCCGGACAGGGGGGGTCGGGACTGAAGCTTTCTTT
TRBD1,-,TRBJ1-6,TRBV27,CASSFGTGGNSPLHF,TGTGCCAGCAGTTTCGGGACAGGGGGTAATTCACCCCTCCACTTT
-,-,TRBJ2-7,TRBV28,CASSFGFPGEQYF,TGTGCCAGCAGTTTCGGCTTCCCCGGGGAGCAGTACTTC
TRBD1,-,TRBJ1-4,TRBV24-1,CATREDRGRREKLFF,TGTGCCACCAGAGAGGACAGGGGAAGAAGGGAAAAACTGTTTTTT
TRBD1,-,TRBJ2-7,TRBV6-5,CASSKGQGAQYF,TGTGCCAGCAGCAAAGGACAGGGGGCGCAGTACTTC
-,once,TRBJ1-1,TRBV28,CASRDVGENTEAFF,TGTGCCAGCAGGGATGTGGGCGAGAACACTGAAGCTTTCTTT
TRBD1,-,TRBJ2-6,TRBV7-6,CASCRGRGLSGANVLTF,TGTGCCAGCTGCCGAGGAAGGGGGCTGTCCGGGGCCAACGTCCTGACTTTC
TRBD1,-,TRBJ1-5,TRBV25-1,CASSEGQGHQPQHF,TGTGCCAGCAGTGAGGGACAGGGACACCAGCCCCAGCATTTT
TRBD1,-,TRBJ2-7,TRBV5-1,CASSWGTGASEQYF,TGCGCCAGCAGCTGGGGGACAGGGGCCTCCGAGCAGTACTTC
-,-,TRBJ2-1,TRBV9,CASGGSNEQFF,TGTGCCAGCGGGGGGAGCAATGAGCAGTTCTTC
TRBD1,-,TRBJ2-2,TRBV6-5,CASHPGRGLPGELFF,TGTGCCAGCCATCCGGGCAGGGGGCTCCCCGGGGAGCTGTTTTTT
-,-,TRBJ1-4,TRBV7-9,CASSLRAVEGEKLFF,TGTGCCAGCAGCCTCCGGGCAGTCGAGGGTGAAAAACTGTTTTTT
-,-,TRBJ2-5,TRBV7-9,CASSLAGGGEETQYF,TGTGCCAGCAGCTTAGCGGGAGGAGGGGAGGAGACCCAGTACTTC
-,-,TRBJ2-6,TRBV27,CASRLRDSYSGANVLTF,TGTGCCAGCAGATTGCGGGACAGTTACTCTGGGGCCAACGTCCTGACTTTC
TRBD1,-,TRBJ1-2,TRBV18,CASSQDRAYGYTF,TGTGCCAGCTCCCAGGACAGGGCTTATGGCTACACCTTC
-,few,TRBJ1-4,TRBV6-5,CASRVRPLGNEKLFF,TGTGCCAGCAGGGTCAGGCCTCTGGGTAATGAAAAACTGTTTTTT
TRBD1,-,TRBJ2-1,TRBV18,CASSPQQGTNYNEQFF,TGTGCCAGCTCACCTCAACAGGGGACGAACTACAATGAGCAGTTCTTC
TRBD2,once,TRBJ2-3,TRBV9,CASSSGLVTDTQYF,TGTGCCAGCAGCAGCGGACTAGTCACAGATACGCAGTATTTT
-,-,TRBJ2-7,TRBV5-1,CASSASEKYEQYF,TGCGCCAGCAGCGCTAGCGAAAAATACGAGCAGTACTTC
TRBD1,few,TRBJ1-5,TRBV19,CASSSGQGWQPQHF,TGTGCCAGTAGTTCCGGACAGGGGTGGCAGCCCCAGCATTTT
-,-,TRBJ1-3,TRBV10-3,CAISDQGNSGNTIYF,TGTGCCATCAGTGACCAGGGTAATTCTGGAAACACCATATATTTT
-,-,TRBJ2-5,TRBV25-1,CASSEPGAGWTQYF,TGTGCCAGCAGTGAACCAGGGGCAGGATGGACCCAGTACTTC
-,-,TRBJ1-1,TRBV7-9,CASSLPTDRDEAFF,TGTGCCAGCAGCTTACCGACAGACCGCGATGAAGCTTTCTTT
TRBD1,-,TRBJ1-6,TRBV11-2,CASSPTGAGNSPLHF,TGTGCCAGCAGCCCCACAGGGGCAGGGAATTCACCCCTCCACTTT
-,-,TRBJ2-3,TRBV11-3,CASSFQDTDTQYF,TGTGCCAGCAGCTTTCAGGATACAGATACGCAGTATTTT
-,-,TRBJ2-7,TRBV11-2,CASSRRVLHYEQYF,TGTGCCAGCAGCCGCCGGGTCCTACACTACGAGCAGTACTTC
-,-,TRBJ1-2,TRBV7-9,CASSSSVGWYTF,TGTGCCAGCAGCTCATCAGTCGGGTGGTACACCTTC
-,once,TRBJ1-2,TRBV3-1/TRBV3-2,CASSLETYAKGRGYTF,TGTGCCAGCAGCCTCGAGACATACGCTAAAGGTCGAGGCTACACCTTC
TRBD1,-,TRBJ1-5,TRBV6-5,CASRRDREYYQPQHF,TGTGCCAGCAGGCGGGACAGGGAGTATTACCAGCCCCAGCATTTT
-,once,TRBJ2-1,TRBV14,CASSQVLARQFF,TGTGCCAGCAGCCAAGTACTAGCCAGGCAGTTCTTC
-,-,TRBJ2-1,TRBV6-6,CASRAQGFGEQFF,TGTGCCAGCAGAGCTCAGGGTTTCGGAGAGCAGTTCTTC
-,few,TRBJ1-2,TRBV9,CASSVGAGINYGYTF,TGTGCCAGCAGCGTAGGGGCAGGGATAAACTATGGCTACACCTTC
TRBD1,-,TRBJ1-6,TRBV6-5,CASSYSVGTGNSPLHF,TGTGCCAGCAGTTACTCGGTAGGGACAGGCAATTCACCCCTCCACTTT
TRBD1,-,TRBJ1-1,TRBV19,CASRNPGQGPAFF,TGTGCCAGTAGAAACCCGGGACAGGGTCCAGCTTTCTTT
TRBD1,-,TRBJ1-5,TRBV2,CASTGTGGNQPQHF,TGTGCCAGCACCGGGACAGGGGGCAATCAGCCCCAGCATTTT
TRBD2,-,TRBJ2-1,TRBV4-2,CASSLPSGGLNNEQFF,TGTGCCAGCAGCCTCCCTAGCGGGGGACTCAACAATGAGCAGTTCTTC
-,-,TRBJ2-3,TRBV21-1,CASSKVTGTSCTDTQYF,TGTGCCAGCAGCAAAGTTACGGGGACTAGCTGCACAGATACGCAGTATTTT
TRBD2,-,TRBJ2-3,TRBV5-4,CASSPLDAGATDTQYF,TGTGCCAGCAGCCCTCTGGATGCGGGAGCGACAGATACGCAGTATTTT
TRBD2,-,TRBJ2-3,TRBV7-9,CASRHGTSGGTDTQYF,TGTGCCAGCAGACACGGGACTAGCGGGGGCACAGATACGCAGTATTTT
-,-,TRBJ1-1,TRBV5-4,CASSLRYRAYTFNTEAFF,TGTGCCAGCAGCTTACGATACAGGGCCTACACCTTCAACACTGAAGCTTTCTTT
-,-,TRBJ2-1,TRBV7-6,CASSPRYRSYNEQFF,TGTGCCAGCAGCCCACGGTATCGCTCCTACAATGAGCAGTTCTTC
TRBD1,-,TRBJ1-2,TRBV4-2,CASSHGQVDGYTF,TGTGCCAGCAGCCACGGACAGGTTGATGGCTACACCTTC
TRBD2,-,TRBJ2-7,TRBV5-1,CASSSREGLYEQYF,TGCGCCAGCAGCTCCCGGGAGGGCCTCTACGAGCAGTACTTC
TRBD1,-,TRBJ1-1,TRBV6-5,CDARQLQGGNTEAFF,TGTGATGCGAGGCAATTACAGGGGGGGAACACTGAAGCTTTCTTT
-,-,TRBJ2-1,TRBV5-1,CASSFSGVLYNEQFF,TGCGCCAGCAGCTTCTCAGGGGTCCTCTACAATGAGCAGTTCTTC